This TCR beta chain derives from a study of molecular identifiers for immune sequencing clone quantification. General study results and limits: Over 99% of effector molecules, yet under 1% of naive-cell molecules, were held by clones above 20 RNA copies.

This clonotype came up many times. Its antigen is undetermined. Germline V gene sequence: CDR1 SGHVS, CDR2 FNYEAQ. The V gene lost 0 bases and the J gene lost 5 bases, with 11 bases spanning the gap. The CDR3 sequence is 14 residues long. TCR libraries were built in bulk with a published protocol and specific TCR primers. TCRdb re-called the PCR reads with MiXCR, one entry per CDR3 protein. The data show approximately 670,000 distinct CDR3 sequences, about 20% seen once. The authors sorted naive CD8 T cells as CD8+CD4-CCR7+CD45RA+. This TCR was sampled from a human donor in good health. Some libraries in this study had Jurkat cell RNA spiked in. The sequencing sample was made of naive CD8+ T cells from blood, with Jurkat cell RNA spiked in. Noted subset: FACS-sorted CD8+CD4-CCR7+CD45RA+ naive T cells. The chain links TRBV7-6 to TRBJ2-7, with D maybe TRBD2 (6 bases). The CDR3 sequence: CASSLAFGGDEQYF. CDR3 in DNA: TGTGCCAGCAGCTTAGCGTTCGGGGGTGACGAGCAGTACTTC. The complete variable domain, with remaining parts taken from reference TRBV7-6 and TRBJ2-7, reads GAGVSQSPRYKVTKRGQDVALRCDPISGHVSLYWYRQALGQGPEFLTYFNYEAQQDKSGLPNDRFSAERPEGSISTLTIQRTEQRDSAMYRCASSLAFGGDEQYFGPGTRLTVT.